This T cell receptor (beta chain) appears in the sequencing data of a study of T cell changes during pregnancy in multiple sclerosis. The assay was immunoSEQ multiplex PCR, and TCRdb's table has in-frame clones only and misses some. The sample includes approximately 70,000 clones, approximately 90% of them seen just once. There are 15 residues in the CDR3. The ends lost 3 bases at V and 1 base at J; junction bases unmatched: 4. Germline assignment: CDR1 SGHTA and CDR2 FQGNSA. This receptor was identified in a female donor in good health, enrolled as a control in a pregnancy study. The specimen comprised peripheral blood, sampled in the first trimester of pregnancy. The chain recombines TRBV7-2 with TRBJ2-3, with 7 bases matching TRBD2. The DNA of the CDR3 is TGTGCCAGCAGCTTTCCTACTAGCGGCACAGATACGCAGTATTTT. Its protein product is CASSFPTSGTDTQYF. The full variable domain, completed using reference TRBV7-2 and TRBJ2-3, is GAGVSQSPSNKVTEKGKDVELRCDPISGHTALYWYRQSLGQGLEFLIYFQGNSAPDKSGLPSDRFSAERTGGSVSTLTIQRTQQEDSAVYLCASSFPTSGTDTQYFGPGTRLTVL.